These T cell receptor beta chains were read from a single sample in a study of CD8+CD57+ T cells in acquired aplastic anemia. MiXCR, run by TCRdb on the reads, gives a single entry per CDR3 protein. The sample has 90,000 to 130,000 distinct CDR3 sequences, roughly 50% seen once. The specimen was sorted CD4+, CD8+, or CD8+CD57+ T cells (not recorded which) from PBMCs. Every receptor here comes from a human donor in good health, serving as a control. Both conserved end residues are part of each CDR3. D genes are given only for firm matches. Where a row states a size, it is once, few, many or the class of an expanded clone; other rows omit it.

V	J	D	size	DNA	CDR3
TRBV9	TRBJ2-7	NA	many	TGTGCCAGCAGCGTAGGCGAACAGGTTTATAACGAGCAGTACTTC	CASSVGEQVYNEQYF
TRBV29-1	TRBJ2-7	NA	NA	TGCAGCGTGCAGGGGGGACAGCAGTTCTACGAGCAGTACTTC	CSVQGGQQFYEQYF
TRBV2	TRBJ2-7	NA	NA	TGTGCCAGCAGTGTCGGGGCGGGCGAGCAGTACTTC	CASSVGAGEQYF
TRBV29-1	TRBJ2-3	TRBD2	NA	TGCAGCGTTGATGGGGGGGTCCTAGATACGCAGTATTTT	CSVDGGVLDTQYF
TRBV29-1	TRBJ2-1	NA	NA	TGCAGCGTTGCCGGATTGATCGGAACAAATGAGCAGTTCTTC	CSVAGLIGTNEQFF
TRBV24-1	TRBJ2-2	TRBD2	many	TGTGCCACCAGTGACGCGCCGGGACTAGCGGGGGCCTTTCGTACCGGGGAGCTGTTTTTT	CATSDAPGLAGAFRTGELFF
TRBV2	TRBJ1-1	NA	many	TGTGCCAGCAGAGGACTCGAGGAACTTGGCCTTCTTATGAACACTGAAGCTTTCTTT	CASRGLEELGLLMNTEAFF
TRBV10-2	TRBJ1-1	TRBD1	NA	TGCGCCAGCAACGCTCGGACAGGCTCGCTGAACACTGAAGCTTTCTTT	CASNARTGSLNTEAFF
TRBV6-6	TRBJ1-6	NA	many	TGTGCCAGCAGTTACGATTGGACAGCCACAAATTCACCCCTCCACTTT	CASSYDWTATNSPLHF
TRBV9	TRBJ2-1	NA	NA	TGTGCCAGCAGCAGGTTGGACAGTCCCTACAATGAGCAGTTCTTC	CASSRLDSPYNEQFF
TRBV19	TRBJ2-7	NA	many	TGTGCCAGTAGTTGGGATTCAAGATACGATCAGCAGTACTTC	CASSWDSRYDQQYF
TRBV11-1	TRBJ1-6	NA	NA	TGCGCCAGCACGATACAGGGATCCTATAATTCACCCCTCCACTTT	CASTIQGSYNSPLHF
TRBV20-1	TRBJ1-5	NA	many	TGCAGTGCTAGAGAGCCCGGGTCGGGAGGCAATCAGCCCCAGCATTTT	CSAREPGSGGNQPQHF
TRBV12-5	TRBJ1-1	NA	many	TGTGCTAGTGGTTTGGGACAGTCGAACACTGAAGCTTTCTTT	CASGLGQSNTEAFF
TRBV7-9	TRBJ2-7	NA	NA	TGTGCCAGCAGCTCAGGGTCCACCTACGAGCAGTACTTC	CASSSGSTYEQYF
TRBV19	TRBJ2-1	NA	NA	TGTGCCAGTAGGGTGCAGGGCGGCTACAATGAGCAGTTCTTC	CASRVQGGYNEQFF
TRBV2	TRBJ2-3	TRBD1	NA	TGTGCCAGCAGTCGGGACAGGGGGGATTATACGCAGTATTTT	CASSRDRGDYTQYF
TRBV2	TRBJ2-5	TRBD1	NA	TGTGCCAGCACGGGACAGTCAGAGACCCAGTACTTC	CASTGQSETQYF
TRBV19	TRBJ2-7	NA	NA	TGTGCCAGTAGAGGGCAGGTAGGGTCCTACGAGCAGTACTTC	CASRGQVGSYEQYF
TRBV19	TRBJ1-2	NA	many	TGTGCCAGTAGTATAGTTTCAGGCAACTATGGCTACACCTTC	CASSIVSGNYGYTF
TRBV2	TRBJ1-5	NA	NA	TGTGCCAGCAGTGAAGGGACCTCTAGCAATCAGCCCCAGCATTTT	CASSEGTSSNQPQHF
TRBV24-1	TRBJ1-2	NA	NA	TGTGCCACCAGTGATACAGGGAGTTCGGCTGGCTATGGCTACACCTTC	CATSDTGSSAGYGYTF
TRBV10-3	TRBJ1-5	NA	many	TGTGCCATCAGTGACGCTTTTGTGGCGCGGGGGAATCGCAATCAGCCCCAGCATTTT	CAISDAFVARGNRNQPQHF
TRBV24-1	TRBJ1-1	TRBD1	NA	TGTGCCACCAGTGACCCTGGACAGGGGGAGGGGGAAGCTTTCTTT	CATSDPGQGEGEAFF
TRBV3-1	TRBJ2-7	NA	many	TGTGCCAGCAGCCAAGATGGCCCAGGCTACGAGCAGTACTTC	CASSQDGPGYEQYF
TRBV7-9	TRBJ1-1	NA	NA	TGTGCCAGCAGCTTAGCCGCGAACACTGAAGCTTTCTTT	CASSLAANTEAFF
TRBV6-2/TRBV6-3	TRBJ2-1	TRBD1	few	TGTGCCAGCGGGGACAGGGAATCGCGTGAGCAGTTCTTC	CASGDRESREQFF
TRBV12-3/TRBV12-4	TRBJ1-1	NA	many	TGTGCCAGCAGTTTAGGTTCAGGGTCCACTGAAGCTTTCTTT	CASSLGSGSTEAFF
TRBV6-1	TRBJ1-6	NA	NA	TGTGCCAGTGCGTCGGGGGACGGTTCACCCCTCCACTTT	CASASGDGSPLHF
TRBV25-1	TRBJ1-1	NA	many	TGTGCCAGCAGTGGTACAGGGTGGAAAACTGAAGCTTTCTTT	CASSGTGWKTEAFF
TRBV12-3/TRBV12-4	TRBJ2-5	NA	many	TGTGCCAGCAGTGACAGGTACCAAGAGACCCAGTACTTC	CASSDRYQETQYF
TRBV20-1	TRBJ2-3	NA	few	TGCAGTGCTAGAGATAGGATCCGCGGCACAGGTACGCAGTATTTT	CSARDRIRGTGTQYF
TRBV6-5	TRBJ1-6	NA	many	TGTGCCAGCAGTTACGAAAGGTCACCCCTCCACTTT	CASSYERSPLHF
TRBV15	TRBJ2-5	TRBD2	NA	TGTGCCACCAGCAGGGCGTCTAGCGGGAGGGAAGAGACCCAGTACTTC	CATSRASSGREETQYF
TRBV10-2	TRBJ2-1	TRBD2	NA	TGCGCCAGCAGTGACACCGGGGGGGCCGACTCCTACAATGAGCAGTTCTTC	CASSDTGGADSYNEQFF
TRBV9	TRBJ2-5	NA	NA	TGTGCCAGCAGCGAGGGGAGGAGACAGGGATACCAAGAGACCCAGTACTTC	CASSEGRRQGYQETQYF